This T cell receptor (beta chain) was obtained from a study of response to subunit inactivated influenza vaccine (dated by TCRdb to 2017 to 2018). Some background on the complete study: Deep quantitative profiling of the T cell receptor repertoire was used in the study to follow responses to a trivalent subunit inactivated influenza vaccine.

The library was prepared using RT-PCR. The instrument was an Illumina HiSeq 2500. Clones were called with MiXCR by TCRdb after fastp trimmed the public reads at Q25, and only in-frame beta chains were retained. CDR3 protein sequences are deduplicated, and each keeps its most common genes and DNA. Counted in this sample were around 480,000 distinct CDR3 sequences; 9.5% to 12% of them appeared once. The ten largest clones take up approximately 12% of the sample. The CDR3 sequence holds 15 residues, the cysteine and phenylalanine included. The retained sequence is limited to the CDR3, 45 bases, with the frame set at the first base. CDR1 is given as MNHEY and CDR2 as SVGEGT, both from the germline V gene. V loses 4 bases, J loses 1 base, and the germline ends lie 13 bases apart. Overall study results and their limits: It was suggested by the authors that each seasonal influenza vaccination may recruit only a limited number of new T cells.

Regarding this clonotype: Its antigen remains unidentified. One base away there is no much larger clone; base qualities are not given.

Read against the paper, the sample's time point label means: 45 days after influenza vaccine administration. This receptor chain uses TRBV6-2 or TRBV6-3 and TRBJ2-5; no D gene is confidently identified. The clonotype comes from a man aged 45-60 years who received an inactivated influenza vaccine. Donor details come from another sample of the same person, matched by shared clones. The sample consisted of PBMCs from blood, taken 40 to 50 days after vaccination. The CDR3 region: CASSFLTGRQETQYF. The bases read TGTGCCAGCAGTTTCCTGACTGGACGCCAAGAGACCCAGTACTTC.